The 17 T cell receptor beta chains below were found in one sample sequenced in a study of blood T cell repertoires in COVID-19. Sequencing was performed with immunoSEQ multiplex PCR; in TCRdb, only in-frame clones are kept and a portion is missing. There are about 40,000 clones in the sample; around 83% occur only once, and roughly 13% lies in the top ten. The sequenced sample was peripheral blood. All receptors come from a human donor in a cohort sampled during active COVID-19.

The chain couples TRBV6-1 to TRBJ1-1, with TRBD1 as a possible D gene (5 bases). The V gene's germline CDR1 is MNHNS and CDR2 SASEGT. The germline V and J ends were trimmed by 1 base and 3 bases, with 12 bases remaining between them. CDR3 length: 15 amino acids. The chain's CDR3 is CASSEVSSRDTEAFF. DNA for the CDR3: TGTGCCAGCAGTGAAGTAAGTAGCAGGGACACTGAAGCTTTCTTT.

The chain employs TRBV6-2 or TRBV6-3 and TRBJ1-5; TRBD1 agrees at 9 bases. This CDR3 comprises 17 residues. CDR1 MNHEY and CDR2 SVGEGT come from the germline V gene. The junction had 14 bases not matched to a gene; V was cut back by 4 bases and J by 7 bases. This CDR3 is CASSSNHKWTGDQPQHF. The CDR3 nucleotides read TGTGCCAGCAGTTCCAACCACAAATGGACAGGGGACCAGCCCCAGCATTTT.

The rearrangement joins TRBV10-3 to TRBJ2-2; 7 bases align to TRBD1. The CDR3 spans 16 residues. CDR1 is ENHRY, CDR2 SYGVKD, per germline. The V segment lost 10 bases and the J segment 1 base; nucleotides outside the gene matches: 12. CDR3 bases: TGTGCCACCGGTACACAGGGGTCATGGAACACCGGGGAGCTGTTTTTT. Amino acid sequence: CATGTQGSWNTGELFF.

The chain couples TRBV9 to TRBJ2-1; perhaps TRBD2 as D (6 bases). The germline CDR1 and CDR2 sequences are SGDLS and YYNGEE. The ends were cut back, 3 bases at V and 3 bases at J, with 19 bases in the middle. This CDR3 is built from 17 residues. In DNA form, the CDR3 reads TGTGCCAGCAGCGCAGACCCATCCCGGGGGAACTACAATGAGCAGTTCTTC. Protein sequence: CASSADPSRGNYNEQFF.

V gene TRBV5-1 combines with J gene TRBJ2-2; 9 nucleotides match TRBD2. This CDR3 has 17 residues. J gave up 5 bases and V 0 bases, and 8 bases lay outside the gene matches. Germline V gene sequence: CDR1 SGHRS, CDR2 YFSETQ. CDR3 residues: CASSLARGGAGTGELFF. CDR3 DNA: TGCGCCAGCAGCTTGGCCCGCGGGGGGGCCGGTACCGGGGAGCTGTTTTTT.

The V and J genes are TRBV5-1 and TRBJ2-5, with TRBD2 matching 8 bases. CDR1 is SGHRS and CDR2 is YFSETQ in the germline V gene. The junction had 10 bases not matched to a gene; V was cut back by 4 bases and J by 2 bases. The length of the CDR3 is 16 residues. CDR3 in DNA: TGCGCCAGCAGCCCTGGGGGAGCGGGGGTACAAGAGACCCAGTACTTC. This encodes CASSPGGAGVQETQYF.

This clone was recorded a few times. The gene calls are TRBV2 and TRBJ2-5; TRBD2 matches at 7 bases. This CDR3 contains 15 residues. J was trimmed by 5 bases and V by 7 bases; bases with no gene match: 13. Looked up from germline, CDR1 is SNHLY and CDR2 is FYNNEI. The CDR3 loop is CASTGGSGVRETQYF. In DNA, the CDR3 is TGTGCCAGCACCGGGGGGAGCGGGGTGAGGGAGACCCAGTACTTC. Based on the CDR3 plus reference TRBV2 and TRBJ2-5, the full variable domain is EPEVTQTPSHQVTQMGQEVILRCVPISNHLYFYWYRQILGQKVEFLVSFYNNEISEKSEIFDDQFSVERPDGSNFTLKIRSTKLEDSAMYFCASTGGSGVRETQYFGPGTRLLVL.

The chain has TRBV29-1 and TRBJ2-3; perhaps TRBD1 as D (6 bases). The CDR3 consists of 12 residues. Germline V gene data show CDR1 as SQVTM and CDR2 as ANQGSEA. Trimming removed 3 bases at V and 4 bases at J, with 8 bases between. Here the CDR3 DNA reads TGCAGCGTTGATGGGGGCGCAGATACGCAGTATTTT. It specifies CSVDGGADTQYF.

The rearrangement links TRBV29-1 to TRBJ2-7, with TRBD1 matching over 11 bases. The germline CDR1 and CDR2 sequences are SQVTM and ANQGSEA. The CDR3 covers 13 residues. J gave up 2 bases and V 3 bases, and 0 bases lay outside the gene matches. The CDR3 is CSVEGQGAYEQYF. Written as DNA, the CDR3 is TGCAGCGTTGAGGGACAGGGGGCCTACGAGCAGTACTTC.

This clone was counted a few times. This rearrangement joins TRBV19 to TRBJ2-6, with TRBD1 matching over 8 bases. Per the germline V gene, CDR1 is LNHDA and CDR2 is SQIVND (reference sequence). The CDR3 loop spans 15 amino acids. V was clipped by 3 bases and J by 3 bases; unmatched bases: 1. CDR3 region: CASSMDRVGANVLTF. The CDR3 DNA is TGTGCCAGTAGTATGGACAGGGTTGGGGCCAACGTCCTGACTTTC.

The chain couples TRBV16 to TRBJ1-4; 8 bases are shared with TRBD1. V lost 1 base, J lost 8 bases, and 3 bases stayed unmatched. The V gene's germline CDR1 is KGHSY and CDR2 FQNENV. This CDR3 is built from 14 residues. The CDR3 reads CASSQFQGAEKLFF. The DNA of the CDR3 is TGTGCCAGCAGCCAATTCCAGGGGGCGGAAAAACTGTTTTTT.

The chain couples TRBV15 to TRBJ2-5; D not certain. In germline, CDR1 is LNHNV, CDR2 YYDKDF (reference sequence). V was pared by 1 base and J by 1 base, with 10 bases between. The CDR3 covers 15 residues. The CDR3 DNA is TGTGCCACCAGCAGAGCAAGCTCCCCCCAAGAGACCCAGTACTTC. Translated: CATSRASSPQETQYF.

For the CDR3, the DNA is TGTGCCAGCAGCCGAGAGGGGGGACGGGAGTACCAAGAGACCCAGTACTTC. This sequence encodes CASSREGGREYQETQYF. The V gene is TRBV3-1 (or the pseudogene TRBV3-2), the J gene TRBJ2-5; perhaps D is TRBD1 or TRBD2 (6 bases each). CDR1 and CDR2 (germline): LGHDT, YNNKEL (reference sequence). The length of the CDR3 is 17 residues. Deletions cut 4 bases from V and 0 bases from J, with 18 bases between.

CDR3 DNA sequence: TGTGCCAGCAGTTTATACGGTTTACAGGGCGGCTCCTACGAGCAGTACTTC. Translation gives CASSLYGLQGGSYEQYF. V gene TRBV28 combines with J gene TRBJ2-7, with a weak D call TRBD1 (6 bases). V was trimmed by 1 base and J by 0 bases, leaving 16 bases between them. The CDR3 sequence is 17 residues long. Germline V gene lookup returns CDR1 MDHEN and CDR2 SYDVKM.

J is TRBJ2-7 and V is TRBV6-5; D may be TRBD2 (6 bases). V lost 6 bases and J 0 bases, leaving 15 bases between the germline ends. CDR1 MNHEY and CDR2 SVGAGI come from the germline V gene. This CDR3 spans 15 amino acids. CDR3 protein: CASSDSGETSYEQYF. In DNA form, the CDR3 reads TGTGCCAGCAGCGATTCGGGGGAAACCTCCTACGAGCAGTACTTC.

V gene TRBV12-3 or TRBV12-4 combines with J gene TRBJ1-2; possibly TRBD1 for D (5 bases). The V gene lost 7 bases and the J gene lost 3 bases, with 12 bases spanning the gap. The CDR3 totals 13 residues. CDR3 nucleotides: TGTGCCAGCACCGACAAGGGGTACTATGGCTACACCTTC. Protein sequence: CASTDKGYYGYTF.

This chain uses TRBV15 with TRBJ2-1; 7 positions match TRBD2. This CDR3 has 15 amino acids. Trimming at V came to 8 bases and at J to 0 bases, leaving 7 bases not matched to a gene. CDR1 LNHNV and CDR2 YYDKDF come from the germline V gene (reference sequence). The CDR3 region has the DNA TGTGCCACCGAACTCGGGGGGAGCTCCTACAATGAGCAGTTCTTC. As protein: CATELGGSSYNEQFF.